This T cell receptor beta chain was identified during a study of blood T cell repertoires in COVID-19. Study background: Samples representing acute and convalescent COVID-19 were sourced from the United States, Italy and Spain. The analysed material was cDNA or gDNA that came from T cells, B-cell-depleted T cells, or PBMCs.

How the authors handled the data: Amplifying reference gene primers gave estimates of nucleated cell counts. Clones were read by immunoSEQ multiplex PCR, and TCRdb kept only the in-frame ones, dropping some. That table supplies the V and J calls and clone size; D and trimming were determined from the DNA. The profile covers around 230,000 clones, with 82% appearing a single time and 9.5% to 15% taken by the ten largest. CDR1 is SGHKS, CDR2 YYEKEE, per germline (reference sequence). This CDR3 spans 14 amino acids. The V end lost 4 bases, the J end lost 3 bases, and 11 bases lay between the germline ends. This clone was found once.

Sequenced input: peripheral blood. The receptor was isolated from a woman aged 60-75 years with active or convalescent COVID-19. This chain links TRBV5-5 with TRBJ1-5, with D tentatively TRBD1 (5 bases). CDR3 nucleotide sequence: TGTGCCAGCAGCCCGGGACTTCTCAATCAGCCCCAGCATTTT. This encodes CASSPGLLNQPQHF.